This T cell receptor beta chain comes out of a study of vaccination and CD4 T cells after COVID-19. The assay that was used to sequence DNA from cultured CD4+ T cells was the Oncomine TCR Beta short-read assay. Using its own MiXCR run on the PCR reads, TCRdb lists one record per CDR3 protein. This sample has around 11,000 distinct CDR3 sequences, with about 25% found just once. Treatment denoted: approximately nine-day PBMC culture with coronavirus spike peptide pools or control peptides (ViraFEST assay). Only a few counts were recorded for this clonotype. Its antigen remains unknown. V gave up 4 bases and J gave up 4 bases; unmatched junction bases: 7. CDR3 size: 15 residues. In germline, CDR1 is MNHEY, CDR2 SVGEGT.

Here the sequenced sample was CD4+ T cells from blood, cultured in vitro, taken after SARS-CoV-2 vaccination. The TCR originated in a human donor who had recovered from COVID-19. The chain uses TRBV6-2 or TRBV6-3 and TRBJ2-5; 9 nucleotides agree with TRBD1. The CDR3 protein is CASSSHWDRVETQYF. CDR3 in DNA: TGTGCCAGCAGTTCGCACTGGGACAGGGTAGAGACCCAGTACTTC.